The clone carrying this TCR beta chain was seen at least ten times. The data are from a study of CD8+CD57+ T cells in acquired aplastic anemia. The germline CDR1 and CDR2 sequences are SGHRS and YFSETQ. The CDR3 is 14 residues long. V was cut by 2 bases and J by 1 base, with 9 bases left in between. Researchers used genomic DNA as the template to profile TCR beta VDJ and CDR3. Each CDR3 protein is one row after TCRdb ran MiXCR on the reads. The table includes about 270,000 distinct CDR3 sequences, about 56% detected once. The chain uses TRBV5-1 and TRBJ1-1; the D is unclear. This clonotype was obtained from a human donor with severe aplastic anemia or a healthy control (not recorded which). What was sequenced was sorted CD4+, CD8+, or CD8+CD57+ T cells (not recorded which) from PBMCs. The CDR3, as DNA: TGCGCCAGCAGCTTTGATGTCGGGAACACTGAAGCTTTCTTT. It yields the protein CASSFDVGNTEAFF.